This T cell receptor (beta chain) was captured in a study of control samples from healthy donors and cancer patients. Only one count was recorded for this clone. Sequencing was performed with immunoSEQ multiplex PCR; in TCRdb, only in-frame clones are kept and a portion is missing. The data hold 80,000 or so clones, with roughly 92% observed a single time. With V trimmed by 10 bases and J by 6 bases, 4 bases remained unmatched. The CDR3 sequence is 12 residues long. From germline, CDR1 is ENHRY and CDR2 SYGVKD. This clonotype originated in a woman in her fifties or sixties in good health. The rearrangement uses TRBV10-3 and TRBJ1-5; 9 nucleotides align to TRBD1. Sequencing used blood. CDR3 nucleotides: TGTGCCAGCCGACAGGGGGTTCAGCCCCAGCATTTT. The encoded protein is CASRQGVQPQHF.